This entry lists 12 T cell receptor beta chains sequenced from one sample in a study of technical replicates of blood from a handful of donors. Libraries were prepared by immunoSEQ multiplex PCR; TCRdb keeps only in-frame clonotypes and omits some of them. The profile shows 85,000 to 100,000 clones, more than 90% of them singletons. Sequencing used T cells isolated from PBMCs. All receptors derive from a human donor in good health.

This CDR3 reads CASSQVPGVGGPNYEQYF. The DNA for the CDR3 is TGCGCCAGCAGCCAAGTTCCCGGGGTAGGGGGACCCAACTACGAGCAGTACTTC. This chain connects TRBV4-1 to TRBJ2-7, with D perhaps matching TRBD1 (6 bases). CDR1 is MGHRA, CDR2 YSYEKL, per germline. V lost 1 base and J lost 3, with 22 bases in between. CDR3 size: 18 residues.

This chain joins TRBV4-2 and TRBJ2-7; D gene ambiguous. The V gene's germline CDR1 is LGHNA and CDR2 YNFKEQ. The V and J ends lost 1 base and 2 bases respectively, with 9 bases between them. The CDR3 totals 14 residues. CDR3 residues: CASSQARSPYEQYF. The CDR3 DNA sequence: TGTGCCAGCAGCCAAGCGAGGAGTCCCTACGAGCAGTACTTC.

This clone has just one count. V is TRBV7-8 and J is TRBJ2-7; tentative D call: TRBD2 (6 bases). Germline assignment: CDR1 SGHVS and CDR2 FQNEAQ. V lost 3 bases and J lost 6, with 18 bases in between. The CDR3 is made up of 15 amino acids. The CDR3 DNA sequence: TGTGCCAGCAGCTTTGGCAGGGAGGTTTCCACCGAGCAGTACTTC. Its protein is CASSFGREVSTEQYF.

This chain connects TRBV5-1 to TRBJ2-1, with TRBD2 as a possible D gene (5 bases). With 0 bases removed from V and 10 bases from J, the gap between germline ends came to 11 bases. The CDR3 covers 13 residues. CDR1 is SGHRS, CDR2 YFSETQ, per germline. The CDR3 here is CASSLALLGEQFF. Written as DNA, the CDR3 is TGCGCCAGCAGCTTGGCCTTACTAGGGGAGCAGTTCTTC.

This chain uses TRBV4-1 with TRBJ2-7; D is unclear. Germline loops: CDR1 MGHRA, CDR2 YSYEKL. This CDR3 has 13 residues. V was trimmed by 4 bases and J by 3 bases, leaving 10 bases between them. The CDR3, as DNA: TGCGCCAGCAGCCTCTGGTCAGGCTACGAGCAGTACTTC. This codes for CASSLWSGYEQYF.

The CDR3 is CASSVAGSGADYNEQFF. CDR3 in DNA: TGTGCCAGCAGCGTAGCTGGAAGCGGAGCCGACTACAATGAGCAGTTCTTC. This sequence joins TRBV9 and TRBJ2-1, with D possibly being TRBD2 (5 bases). V shed 0 bases and J shed 3 bases, with 16 bases lying between them. Germline V CDR1 and CDR2: SGDLS, YYNGEE. This CDR3 region has 17 residues.

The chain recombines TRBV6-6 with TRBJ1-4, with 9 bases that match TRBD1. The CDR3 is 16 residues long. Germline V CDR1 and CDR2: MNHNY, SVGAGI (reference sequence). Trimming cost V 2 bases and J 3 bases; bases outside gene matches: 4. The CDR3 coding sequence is TGTGCCAGCAGTTACGGGCGACAGGGGGCTAATGAAAAACTGTTTTTT. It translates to CASSYGRQGANEKLFF.

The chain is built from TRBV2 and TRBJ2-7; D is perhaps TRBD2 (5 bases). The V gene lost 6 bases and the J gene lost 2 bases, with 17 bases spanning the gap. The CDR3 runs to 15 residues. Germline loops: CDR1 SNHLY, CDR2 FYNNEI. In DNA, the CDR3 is TGTGCCAGCAGCCTACTAGGAAGTCTGACCTACGAGCAGTACTTC. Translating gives CASSLLGSLTYEQYF.

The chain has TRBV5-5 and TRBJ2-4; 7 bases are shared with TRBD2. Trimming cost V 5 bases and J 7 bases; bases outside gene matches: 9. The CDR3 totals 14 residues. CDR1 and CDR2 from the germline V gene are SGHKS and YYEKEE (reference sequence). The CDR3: CASSLWGGSNIQYF. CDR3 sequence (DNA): TGTGCCAGCAGTCTATGGGGGGGAAGCAACATTCAGTACTTC.

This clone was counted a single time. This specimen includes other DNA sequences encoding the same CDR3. Here the CDR3 reads CAISESLAGEVGELFF. The CDR3 bases are TGTGCCATCAGTGAGTCCTTAGCGGGAGAAGTCGGGGAGCTGTTTTTT. The chain links TRBV10-3 to TRBJ2-2; 9 nucleotides agree with TRBD2. The CDR3 contains 16 residues. From germline, CDR1 is ENHRY and CDR2 SYGVKD. Trimming took 0 bases from V and 7 from J; bases not matched to a gene: 6.

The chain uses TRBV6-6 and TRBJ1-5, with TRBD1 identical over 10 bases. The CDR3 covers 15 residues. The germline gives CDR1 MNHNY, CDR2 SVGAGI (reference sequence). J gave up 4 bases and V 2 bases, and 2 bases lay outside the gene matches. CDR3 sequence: CASSYGTGENQPQHF. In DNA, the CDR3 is TGTGCCAGCAGTTACGGGACAGGGGAGAATCAGCCCCAGCATTTT.

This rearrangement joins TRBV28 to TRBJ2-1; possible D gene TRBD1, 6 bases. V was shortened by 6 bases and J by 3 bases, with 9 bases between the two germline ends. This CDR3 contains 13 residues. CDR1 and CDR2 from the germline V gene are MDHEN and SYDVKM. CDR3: CASSPDSYNEQFF. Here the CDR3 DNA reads TGTGCCAGCAGCCCGGACAGCTACAATGAGCAGTTCTTC.